This T cell receptor (beta chain) was sequenced during a study of cytomegalovirus exposure and HLA in healthy donors. This CDR3 contains 14 residues. The trim removed 5 bases at V and 0 bases at J, leaving 3 bases unmatched. Germline V gene data show CDR1 as SEHNR and CDR2 as FQNEAQ (reference sequence). Overall study findings and caveats: While the bulk of TCR sequences proved rare, some public TCRs turned up in many donors. Researchers catalogued about 160 TCR beta chains as cytomegalovirus-associated.

With 60 Vbeta and 13 Jbeta primers, the PCR was carried out. Clones were sequenced by immunoSEQ multiplex PCR, and TCRdb holds only the in-frame ones, with some missing. The table includes about 150,000 clones, roughly 70% detected once. This clone was found once. Antigen unknown. Other DNA sequences from this sample encode an identical CDR3 as well. Sequenced material: PBMCs. V usage is TRBV7-9 and J usage is TRBJ2-5; 7 nucleotides agree with TRBD1. The TCR originated in a man aged 25 to 40 in good health and CMV-seronegative. The CDR3 nucleotides are TGTGCCAGCAGCAGGGGACAGAACCAAGAGACCCAGTACTTC. It encodes CASSRGQNQETQYF.